This T cell receptor (beta chain) was profiled in a study of cytomegalovirus exposure and HLA in healthy donors. PCR primers comprised 60 Vbeta and 13 Jbeta primers. TCRdb keeps only in-frame clones here, not all; method: immunoSEQ multiplex PCR. Of around 140,000 clones listed, 82% are singletons. From germline, CDR1 is SGHNT and CDR2 YYREEE (reference sequence). V lost 4 bases and J lost 7; bases outside the gene matches: 9. The CDR3 has 14 residues. This chain joins TRBV5-4 and TRBJ2-7, with TRBD2 identical over 9 bases. Sequences were obtained from PBMCs. The origin of this receptor is a man between 18 and 29 years old in good health and CMV-seropositive. CDR3 amino acids: CASSAGGEGWEQYF. The CDR3 DNA reads as TGTGCCAGCAGCGCGGGGGGGGAAGGTTGGGAGCAGTACTTC.